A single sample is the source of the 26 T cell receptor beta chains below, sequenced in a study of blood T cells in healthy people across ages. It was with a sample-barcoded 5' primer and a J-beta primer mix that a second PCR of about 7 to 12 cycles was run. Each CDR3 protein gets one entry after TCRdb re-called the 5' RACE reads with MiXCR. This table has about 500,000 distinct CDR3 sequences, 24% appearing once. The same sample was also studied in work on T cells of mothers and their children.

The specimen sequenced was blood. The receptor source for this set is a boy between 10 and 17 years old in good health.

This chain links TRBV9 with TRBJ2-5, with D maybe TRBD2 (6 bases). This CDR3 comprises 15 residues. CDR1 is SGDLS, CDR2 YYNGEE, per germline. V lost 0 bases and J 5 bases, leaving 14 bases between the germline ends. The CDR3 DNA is TGTGCCAGCAGCGTAGTTCCAGCGGGTGGGGAGACCCAGTACTTC. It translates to CASSVVPAGGETQYF.

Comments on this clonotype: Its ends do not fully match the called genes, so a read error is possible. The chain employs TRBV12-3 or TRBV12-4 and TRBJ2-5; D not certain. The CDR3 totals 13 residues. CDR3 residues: CASRDGWQETRYF. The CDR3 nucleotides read TGTGCCAGCAGGGACGGATGGCAAGAGACCCGGTACTTC.

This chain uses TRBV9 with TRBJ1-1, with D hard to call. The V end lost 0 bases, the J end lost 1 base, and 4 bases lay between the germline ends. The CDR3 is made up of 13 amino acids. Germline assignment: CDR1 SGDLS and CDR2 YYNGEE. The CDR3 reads CASSVDQNTEAFF. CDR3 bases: TGTGCCAGCAGCGTAGATCAGAACACTGAAGCTTTCTTT.

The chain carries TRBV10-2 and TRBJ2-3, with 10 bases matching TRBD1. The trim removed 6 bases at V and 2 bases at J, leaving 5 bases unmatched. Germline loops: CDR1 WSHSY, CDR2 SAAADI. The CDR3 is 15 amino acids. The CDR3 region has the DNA TGCGCCAGCAGGCCGGGACAGGGGAACACAGATACGCAGTATTTT. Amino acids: CASRPGQGNTDTQYF.

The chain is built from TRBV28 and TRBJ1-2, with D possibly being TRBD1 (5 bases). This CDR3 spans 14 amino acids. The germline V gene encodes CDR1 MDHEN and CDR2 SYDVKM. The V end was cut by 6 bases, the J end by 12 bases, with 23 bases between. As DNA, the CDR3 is TGTGCCAGCAGACCGGGACCATTCATGGAGGGGAACACCTTC. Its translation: CASRPGPFMEGNTF.

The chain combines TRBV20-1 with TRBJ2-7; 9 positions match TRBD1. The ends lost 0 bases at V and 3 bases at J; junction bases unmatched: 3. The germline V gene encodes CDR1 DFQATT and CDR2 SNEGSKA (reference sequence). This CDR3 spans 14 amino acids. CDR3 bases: TGCAGTGCTAGAGATACGGGACAGGGCTACGAGCAGTACTTC. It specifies CSARDTGQGYEQYF.

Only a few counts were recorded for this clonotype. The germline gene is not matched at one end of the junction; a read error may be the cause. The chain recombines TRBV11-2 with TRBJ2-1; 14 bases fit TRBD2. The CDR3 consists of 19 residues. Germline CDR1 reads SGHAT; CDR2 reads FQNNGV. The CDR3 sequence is CASSYYGTSGSDLYNEQSF. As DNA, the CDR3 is TGTGCCAGCAGCTACTACGGGACTAGCGGGAGCGACCTCTACAATGAGCAGTCCTTC. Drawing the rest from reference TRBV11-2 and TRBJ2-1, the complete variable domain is EAGVAQSPRYKIIEKRQSVAFWCNPISGHATLYWYQQILGQGPKLLIQFQNNGVVDDSQLPKDRFSAERLKGVDSTLKIQPAKLEDSAVYLCASSYYGTSGSDLYNEQSFGPGTRLTVL.

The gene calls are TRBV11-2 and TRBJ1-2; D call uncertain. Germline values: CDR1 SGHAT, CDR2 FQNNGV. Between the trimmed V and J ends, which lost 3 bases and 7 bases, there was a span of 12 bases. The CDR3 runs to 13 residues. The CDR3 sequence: CASSFFGERGYTF. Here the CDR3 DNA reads TGTGCCAGCAGCTTCTTCGGGGAACGTGGCTACACCTTC. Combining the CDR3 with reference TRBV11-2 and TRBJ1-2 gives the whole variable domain EAGVAQSPRYKIIEKRQSVAFWCNPISGHATLYWYQQILGQGPKLLIQFQNNGVVDDSQLPKDRFSAERLKGVDSTLKIQPAKLEDSAVYLCASSFFGERGYTFGSGTRLTVV.

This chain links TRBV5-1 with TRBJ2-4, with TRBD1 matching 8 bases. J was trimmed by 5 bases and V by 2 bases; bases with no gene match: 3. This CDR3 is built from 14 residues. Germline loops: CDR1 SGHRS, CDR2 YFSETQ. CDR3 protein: CASSLQGDENIQYF. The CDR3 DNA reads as TGCGCCAGCAGCTTACAGGGGGATGAAAACATTCAGTACTTC.

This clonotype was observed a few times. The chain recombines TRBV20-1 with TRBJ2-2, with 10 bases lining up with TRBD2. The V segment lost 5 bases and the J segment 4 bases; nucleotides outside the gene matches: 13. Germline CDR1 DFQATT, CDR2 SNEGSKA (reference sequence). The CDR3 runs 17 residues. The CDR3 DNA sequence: TGCAGTGCTCCCCCCTGGGCTAGCGGGAGATCCACCGGGGAGCTGTTTTTT. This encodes CSAPPWASGRSTGELFF.

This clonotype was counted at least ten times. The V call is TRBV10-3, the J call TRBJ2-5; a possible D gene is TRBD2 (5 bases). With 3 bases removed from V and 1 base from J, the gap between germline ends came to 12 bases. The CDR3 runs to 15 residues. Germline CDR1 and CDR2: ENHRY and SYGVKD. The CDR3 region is CAISDGVPVQETQYF. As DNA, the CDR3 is TGTGCCATCAGTGACGGGGTACCCGTCCAAGAGACCCAGTACTTC.

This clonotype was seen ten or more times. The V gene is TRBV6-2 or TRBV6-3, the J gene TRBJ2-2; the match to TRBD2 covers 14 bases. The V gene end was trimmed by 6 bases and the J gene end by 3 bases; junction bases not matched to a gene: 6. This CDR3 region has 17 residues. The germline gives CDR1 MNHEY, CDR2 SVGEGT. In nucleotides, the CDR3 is TGTGCCAGCAGGCCGACTAGCGGGAGGGCCCACACCGGGGAGCTGTTTTTT. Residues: CASRPTSGRAHTGELFF.

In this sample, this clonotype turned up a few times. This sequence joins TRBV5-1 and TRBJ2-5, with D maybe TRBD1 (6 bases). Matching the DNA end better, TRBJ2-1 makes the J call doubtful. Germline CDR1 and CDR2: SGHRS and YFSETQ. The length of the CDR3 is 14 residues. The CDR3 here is CASSLDGTNNEQFF. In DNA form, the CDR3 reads TGCGCCAGCAGCTTGGACGGGACAAACAATGAGCAGTTCTTC.

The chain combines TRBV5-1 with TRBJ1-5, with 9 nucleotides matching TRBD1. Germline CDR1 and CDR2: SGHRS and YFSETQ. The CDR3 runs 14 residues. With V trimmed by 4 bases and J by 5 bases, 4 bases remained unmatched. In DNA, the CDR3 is TGCGCCAGCAGCAGGGACAGGGTCCATCAGCCCCAGCATTTT. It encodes CASSRDRVHQPQHF.

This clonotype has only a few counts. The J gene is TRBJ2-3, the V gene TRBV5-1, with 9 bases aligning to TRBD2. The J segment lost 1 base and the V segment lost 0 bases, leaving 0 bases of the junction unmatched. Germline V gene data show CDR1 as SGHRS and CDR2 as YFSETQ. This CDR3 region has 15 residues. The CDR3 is CASSLERGGTDTQYF. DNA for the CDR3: TGCGCCAGCAGCTTGGAGCGGGGGGGCACAGATACGCAGTATTTT.

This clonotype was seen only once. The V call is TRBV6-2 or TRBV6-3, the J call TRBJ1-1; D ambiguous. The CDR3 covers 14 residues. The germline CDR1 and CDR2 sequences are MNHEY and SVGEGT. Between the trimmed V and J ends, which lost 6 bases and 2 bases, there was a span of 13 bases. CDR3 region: CASRRLRDNTEAFF. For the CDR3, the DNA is TGTGCCAGCAGGAGGTTGAGGGATAACACTGAAGCTTTCTTT.

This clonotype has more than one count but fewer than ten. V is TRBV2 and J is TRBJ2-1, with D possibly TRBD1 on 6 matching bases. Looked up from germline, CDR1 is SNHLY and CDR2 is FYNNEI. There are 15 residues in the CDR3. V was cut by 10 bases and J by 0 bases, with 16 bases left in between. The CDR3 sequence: CANQYQGSSYNEQFF. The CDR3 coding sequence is TGTGCCAACCAATATCAGGGGAGCTCCTACAATGAGCAGTTCTTC. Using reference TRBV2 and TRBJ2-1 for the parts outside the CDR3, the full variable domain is EPEVTQTPSHQVTQMGQEVILRCVPISNHLYFYWYRQILGQKVEFLVSFYNNEISEKSEIFDDQFSVERPDGSNFTLKIRSTKLEDSAMYFCANQYQGSSYNEQFFGPGTRLTVL.

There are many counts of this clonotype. The CDR3 DNA sequence: TGTGCCAGTAACACAGGGTCCTACAATGAGCAGTTCTTC. Translation: CASNTGSYNEQFF. The gene calls are TRBV19 and TRBJ2-1; TRBD1 is a possible D gene (6 bases). V shed 7 bases and J shed 1 base, with 8 bases lying between them. The CDR3 totals 13 residues. The germline V gene encodes CDR1 LNHDA and CDR2 SQIVND (reference sequence).

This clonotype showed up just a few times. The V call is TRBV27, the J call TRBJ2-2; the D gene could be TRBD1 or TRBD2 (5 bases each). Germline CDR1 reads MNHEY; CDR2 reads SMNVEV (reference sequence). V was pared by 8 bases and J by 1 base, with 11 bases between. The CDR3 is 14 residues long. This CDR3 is CASGAGMNTGELFF. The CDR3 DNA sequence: TGTGCCAGCGGGGCGGGTATGAACACCGGGGAGCTGTTTTTT.

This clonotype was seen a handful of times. The CDR3 loop reads CASSLKGQMTYEQYF. DNA for the CDR3: TGTGCCAGCAGTTTAAAGGGACAGATGACCTACGAGCAGTACTTC. The chain has TRBV28 and TRBJ2-7, with TRBD1 matching over 7 bases. The CDR3 spans 15 residues. The trim removed 2 bases at V and 2 bases at J, leaving 6 bases unmatched. Germline CDR1 is MDHEN and CDR2 is SYDVKM.

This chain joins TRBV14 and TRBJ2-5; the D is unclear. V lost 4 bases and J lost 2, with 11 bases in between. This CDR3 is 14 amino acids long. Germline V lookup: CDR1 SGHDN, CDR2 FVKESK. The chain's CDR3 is CASSRNRAQETQYF. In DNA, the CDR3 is TGTGCCAGCAGCCGTAACAGAGCTCAAGAGACCCAGTACTTC. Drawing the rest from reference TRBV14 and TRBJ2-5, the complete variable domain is EAGVTQFPSHSVIEKGQTVTLRCDPISGHDNLYWYRRVMGKEIKFLLHFVKESKQDESGMPNNRFLAERTGGTYSTLKVQPAELEDSGVYFCASSRNRAQETQYFGPGTRLLVL.

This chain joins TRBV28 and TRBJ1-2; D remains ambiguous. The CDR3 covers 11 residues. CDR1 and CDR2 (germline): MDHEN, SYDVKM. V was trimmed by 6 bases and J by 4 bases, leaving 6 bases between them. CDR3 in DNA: TGTGCCAGCAGCAAGGTCTATGGCTACACCTTC. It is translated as CASSKVYGYTF.

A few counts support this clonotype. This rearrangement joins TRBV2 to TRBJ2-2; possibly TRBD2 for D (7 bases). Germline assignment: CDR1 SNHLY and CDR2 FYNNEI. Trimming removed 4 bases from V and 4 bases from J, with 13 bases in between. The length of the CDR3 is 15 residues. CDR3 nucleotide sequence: TGTGCCAGCAGTGTGACTAGCAGGGGCACCGGGGAGCTGTTTTTT. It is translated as CASSVTSRGTGELFF.

The CDR3 nucleotides read TGTGCCAGCAGCTTAGCAGTCCAGCGGAGGGAGACCCAGTACTTC. This codes for CASSLAVQRRETQYF. The chain links TRBV7-8 to TRBJ2-5; TRBD2 might be the D (5 bases). The V and J ends lost 0 bases and 5 bases respectively, with 13 bases between them. Germline V gene lookup returns CDR1 SGHVS and CDR2 FQNEAQ. The CDR3 consists of 15 residues.

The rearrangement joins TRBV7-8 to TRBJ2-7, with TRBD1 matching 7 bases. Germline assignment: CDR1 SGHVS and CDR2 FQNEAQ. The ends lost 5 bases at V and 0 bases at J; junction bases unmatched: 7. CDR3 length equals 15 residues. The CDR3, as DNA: TGTGCCAGCAGCCCAGACAGGGTGGGCTCCTACGAGCAGTACTTC. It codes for CASSPDRVGSYEQYF.

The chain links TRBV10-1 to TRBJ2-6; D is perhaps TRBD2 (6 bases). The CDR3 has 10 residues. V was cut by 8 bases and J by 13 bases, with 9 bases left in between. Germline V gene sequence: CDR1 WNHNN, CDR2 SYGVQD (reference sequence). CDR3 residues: CASRGTVLTF. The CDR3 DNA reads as TGCGCCAGCCGGGGGACGGTCCTGACTTTC.